Listed here are 2 T cell receptor beta chains from one sample, sequenced in a study of read filtering for tumor transcriptome and immune sequencing. From roughly 390 ng of RNA, a library with molecular barcoded alpha/delta and beta/gamma adaptors was made. TCRdb re-called the reads through MiXCR, storing one row per CDR3 protein. The sample lists 130,000 or so distinct CDR3 sequences; less than 15% were seen once. Sequencing was performed on a population of CD138-negative cells sorted from bone marrow. All receptors come from a donor at least 40 years old with multiple myeloma.

This clonotype was recorded at least ten times. V gene TRBV18 combines with J gene TRBJ1-3; D gene unclear. Looked up from germline, CDR1 is KGHSH and CDR2 is LQKENI. CDR3 length: 14 residues. V lost 3 bases and J 0 bases, leaving 6 bases between the germline ends. CDR3 in amino acids: CASSPESSGNTIYF. The CDR3 DNA is TGTGCCAGCTCACCGGAGAGCTCTGGAAACACCATATATTTT.

This clonotype was recorded at least ten times. A junction boundary mismatches the germline segment, possibly from a read error. The chain has TRBV24-1 and TRBJ2-1, with D possibly TRBD1 on 5 matching bases. CDR3 length: 17 residues. CDR1 is KGHDR, CDR2 SFDVKD, per germline. CDR3 sequence (DNA): TGTGCCACCGGTGATCCCCGACAGAGCCGCTCCTACAATGAGCAGTTCTTC. The encoded protein is CATGDPRQSRSYNEQFF.